This passage covers 18 T cell receptor beta chains from one sample sequenced in a study of shared clonotypes between healthy human individuals. Some clones are missing from TCRdb's copy, which holds only in-frame ones; the method was immunoSEQ multiplex PCR. The table shows about 1.1 million clones, with approximately 75% occurring only once. The source material was memory CD4+ T cells from PBMCs. Subset here: CD45RA-negative fraction. All receptors derive from a man in his late teens or twenties in good health. Some clones in this sample may be carry-over from other donors' samples.

The gene calls are TRBV19 and TRBJ1-1; D not resolved. V was pared by 5 bases and J by 1 base, with 11 bases between. CDR3 length: 14 amino acids. Germline-derived CDR1 and CDR2 are LNHDA and SQIVND (reference sequence). As DNA, the CDR3 is TGTGCCAGTAGTGCGGGGTGGGGGAACACTGAAGCTTTCTTT. This gives the protein CASSAGWGNTEAFF.

The V and J genes are TRBV19 and TRBJ2-1; D is unresolved. This CDR3 comprises 14 residues. Deletions cut 3 bases from V and 3 bases from J, with 9 bases between. From germline, CDR1 is LNHDA and CDR2 SQIVND (reference sequence). The CDR3 region has the DNA TGTGCCAGTAGTATCCCTTACCTCTACAATGAGCAGTTCTTC. Translating it yields CASSIPYLYNEQFF.

This clone was counted only a few times. The genes are TRBV7-9 and TRBJ2-2; no clear D gene. This CDR3 is 16 amino acids long. Germline-derived CDR1 and CDR2 are SEHNR and FQNEAQ (reference sequence). V lost 5 bases and J 0 bases, leaving 13 bases between the germline ends. In nucleotides, the CDR3 is TGTGCCAGCAGCCCATTCCAAACAGCGAACACCGGGGAGCTGTTTTTT. Its protein product is CASSPFQTANTGELFF.

This chain uses TRBV28 with TRBJ1-1; D gene uncertain. V gave up 6 bases and J gave up 0 bases, with 17 bases separating them. This CDR3 comprises 16 residues. Germline-derived CDR1 and CDR2 are MDHEN and SYDVKM. CDR3 nucleotides: TGTGCCAGCAGATCCCTTGGAGGGTCGTTGAACACTGAAGCTTTCTTT. Its translation is CASRSLGGSLNTEAFF.

The chain links TRBV19 to TRBJ1-3; TRBD1 matches at 8 bases. Per germline, CDR1 LNHDA and CDR2 SQIVND (reference sequence). The CDR3 contains 16 residues. The trim removed 5 bases at V and 3 bases at J, leaving 9 bases unmatched. CDR3 loop: CASSRLRQGIGNTIYF. CDR3 DNA: TGTGCCAGTAGTCGCCTTCGACAGGGGATTGGAAACACCATATATTTT. The entire variable domain, with the rest obtained from reference TRBV19 and TRBJ1-3, is as follows: DGGITQSPKYLFRKEGQNVTLSCEQNLNHDAMYWYRQDPGQGLRLIYYSQIVNDFQKGDIAEGYSVSREKKESFPLTVTSAQKNPTAFYLCASSRLRQGIGNTIYFGEGSWLTVV.

The rearrangement uses TRBV7-2 and TRBJ2-3; either TRBD1 or TRBD2 may fit D (6 bases each). The CDR3 has 15 residues. Trimming pared 1 base from V and 3 bases from J, leaving 11 bases between. Germline V gene lookup returns CDR1 SGHTA and CDR2 FQGNSA. CDR3 in DNA: TGTGCCAGCAGCTTAGTCAGGGGAGGAACAGATACGCAGTATTTT. Protein: CASSLVRGGTDTQYF.

The genes are TRBV5-1 and TRBJ2-5; 10 positions agree with TRBD1. V was clipped by 6 bases and J by 0 bases; unmatched bases: 8. The germline CDR1 and CDR2 sequences are SGHRS and YFSETQ. This CDR3 contains 16 residues. CDR3: CASTATGGFYQETQYF. In DNA, the CDR3 is TGCGCCAGCACCGCGACAGGGGGCTTTTACCAAGAGACCCAGTACTTC.

The chain recombines TRBV28 with TRBJ1-4; no clear D gene. V lost 6 bases to trimming and J lost 8 bases, with 16 bases between them. Germline V gene sequence: CDR1 MDHEN, CDR2 SYDVKM. The CDR3 loop spans 14 amino acids. The CDR3 DNA reads TGTGCCAGCAGACCTACGGGGAGGAGAGAAAAACTGTTTTTT. Translation: CASRPTGRREKLFF.

V is TRBV7-8 and J is TRBJ1-2, with D possibly being TRBD1 (5 bases). CDR3 length equals 14 residues. Germline V gene data show CDR1 as SGHVS and CDR2 as FQNEAQ. The V end lost 4 bases, the J end lost 6 bases, and 15 bases lay between the germline ends. This CDR3 reads CASSSRVPLNGYTF. The DNA of the CDR3 is TGTGCCAGCAGCTCCAGGGTTCCGTTAAATGGCTACACCTTC.

The chain employs TRBV19 and TRBJ1-1, with a weak D call TRBD1 (5 bases). Germline V gene sequence: CDR1 LNHDA, CDR2 SQIVND (reference sequence). This CDR3 has 14 amino acids. The V and J ends lost 5 bases and 5 bases respectively, with 15 bases between them. As DNA, the CDR3 is TGTGCCAGTAGTGCCCGGGACCGAAATACTGAAGCTTTCTTT. Amino acid sequence: CASSARDRNTEAFF.

The rearrangement joins TRBV30 to TRBJ1-1, with no clear D. CDR3 size: 12 residues. CDR1 is GTSNPN, CDR2 SVGIG, per germline (reference sequence). Between the trimmed V and J ends, which lost 0 bases and 7 bases, there was a span of 9 bases. DNA for the CDR3: TGTGCCTGGAGTGTACGTCAGCTTGAAGCTTTCTTT. This sequence encodes CAWSVRQLEAFF.

V is TRBV6-1 and J is TRBJ2-1; D not resolved. The CDR3 length is 12 residues. V shed 5 bases and J shed 9 bases, with 11 bases lying between them. The germline CDR1 and CDR2 sequences are MNHNS and SASEGT. The CDR3 sequence is CASSQLWGEQFF. DNA for the CDR3: TGTGCCAGCAGTCAGCTTTGGGGTGAGCAGTTCTTC.

This clone is a singleton in its sample. The V gene is TRBV29-1, the J gene TRBJ2-7; no clear D gene. This CDR3 spans 10 amino acids. V gave up 5 bases and J gave up 3 bases, with 5 bases separating them. Germline CDR1 SQVTM, CDR2 ANQGSEA. CDR3 nucleotide sequence: TGCAGCGTTCTAGGCTACGAGCAGTACTTC. Residues: CSVLGYEQYF.

This chain uses TRBV19 with TRBJ2-4, with D possibly matching TRBD1 (6 bases). This CDR3 comprises 14 residues. Trimming stripped 2 bases from V and 5 bases from J, with 10 bases between. The germline V gene has CDR1 LNHDA and CDR2 SQIVND (reference sequence). CDR3 loop: CASSIQGRQNIQYF. The DNA of the CDR3 is TGTGCCAGTAGTATACAGGGGCGCCAAAACATTCAGTACTTC.

This chain joins TRBV7-3 and TRBJ2-7, with 8 bases fitting TRBD1. Germline V gene lookup returns CDR1 SGHTA and CDR2 FQGTGA. With 5 bases clipped from V and 1 base from J, the junction kept 4 bases outside the gene matches. The CDR3 is 14 amino acids. CDR3 nucleotides: TGTGCCAGCAGCCAGACAGGGGTATCCTACGAGCAGTACTTC. It translates to CASSQTGVSYEQYF.

The chain joins TRBV4-2 to TRBJ2-2; D remains ambiguous. This CDR3 is built from 15 residues. Germline V gene sequence: CDR1 LGHNA, CDR2 YNFKEQ. V gave up 0 bases and J gave up 8 bases, with 13 bases separating them. The CDR3 DNA reads TGTGCCAGCAGCCAAGATCCAGTCTCCACGGGGGAGCTGTTTTTT. Protein sequence: CASSQDPVSTGELFF.

This chain connects TRBV7-9 to TRBJ2-6; 7 bases fit TRBD1. This CDR3 spans 18 amino acids. The ends lost 1 base at V and 2 bases at J; junction bases unmatched: 8. Germline V gene lookup returns CDR1 SEHNR and CDR2 FQNEAQ (reference sequence). The CDR3 loop is CASSLGAGTATGANVLTF. CDR3 sequence (DNA): TGTGCCAGCAGCTTAGGGGCCGGGACAGCCACTGGGGCCAACGTCCTGACTTTC.

The chain carries TRBV7-9 and TRBJ2-5, with D possibly TRBD1 on 6 matching bases. V lost 4 bases and J 8 bases, leaving 14 bases between the germline ends. Germline-derived CDR1 and CDR2 are SEHNR and FQNEAQ (reference sequence). The length of the CDR3 is 13 residues. CDR3 coding DNA: TGTGCCAGCAGCTGGACAGAATCGGGCACCCAGTACTTC. Its translation: CASSWTESGTQYF.